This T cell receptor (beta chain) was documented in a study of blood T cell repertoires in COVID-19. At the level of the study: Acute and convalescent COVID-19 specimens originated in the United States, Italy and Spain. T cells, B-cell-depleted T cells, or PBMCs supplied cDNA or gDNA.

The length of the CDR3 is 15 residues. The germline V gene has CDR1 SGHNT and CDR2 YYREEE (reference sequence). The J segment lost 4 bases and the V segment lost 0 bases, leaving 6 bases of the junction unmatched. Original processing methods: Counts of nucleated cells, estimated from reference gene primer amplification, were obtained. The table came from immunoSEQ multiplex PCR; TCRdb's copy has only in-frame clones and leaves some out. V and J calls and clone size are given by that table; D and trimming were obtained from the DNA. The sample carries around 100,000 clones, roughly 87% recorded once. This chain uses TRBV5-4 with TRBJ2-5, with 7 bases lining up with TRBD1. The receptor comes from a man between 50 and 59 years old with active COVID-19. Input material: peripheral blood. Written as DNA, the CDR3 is TGTGCCAGCAGCTTGGCAGGGGCAGGGGGAGAGACCCAGTACTTC. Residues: CASSLAGAGGETQYF.